The 30 T cell receptor beta chains reported below all come from one sample, sequenced in a study of blood T cell repertoires in COVID-19. The protocol was immunoSEQ multiplex PCR, while the TCRdb copy is restricted to in-frame clones and leaves out a portion. The table has 130,000 to 150,000 clones, around 80% seen once; the top ten hold roughly 13%. Material: peripheral blood. Source of these receptors: a man aged 60 to 75 with active or convalescent COVID-19.

The chain recombines TRBV9 with TRBJ2-5; 7 nucleotides agree with TRBD1. The germline V gene encodes CDR1 SGDLS and CDR2 YYNGEE. V was clipped by 0 bases and J by 5 bases; unmatched bases: 10. The CDR3 consists of 16 residues. This chain's CDR3 is CASSVEGAFASETQYF. The CDR3, as DNA: TGTGCCAGCAGCGTAGAGGGGGCGTTTGCTTCGGAGACCCAGTACTTC.

Written as DNA, the CDR3 is TGTGCCAGTAGTTTGTGGACAGGAGGGGACAATGAGCAGTTCTTC. This gives the protein CASSLWTGGDNEQFF. The chain combines TRBV19 with TRBJ2-1, with TRBD1 as a possible D gene (7 bases). Trimming took off 5 bases at V and 5 bases at J, with 16 bases between the two ends. Per germline, CDR1 LNHDA and CDR2 SQIVND (reference sequence). The CDR3 has 15 residues.

This clone was seen only a few times. V is TRBV5-1 and J is TRBJ2-3; TRBD1 matches 9 bases. The germline CDR1 and CDR2 sequences are SGHRS and YFSETQ. The CDR3 covers 15 residues. V was clipped by 4 bases and J by 1 base; unmatched bases: 4. CDR3: CASSRRQGGTDTQYF. CDR3 nucleotide sequence: TGCGCCAGCAGCCGGAGACAGGGGGGCACAGATACGCAGTATTTT.

This chain links TRBV5-1 with TRBJ1-2; TRBD1 agrees at 11 bases. J lost 8 bases, V lost 4 bases, and 7 bases had no gene match. Germline V CDR1 and CDR2: SGHRS, YFSETQ. The length of the CDR3 is 14 residues. CDR3 region: CASSPGTGGRGYTF. The DNA of the CDR3 is TGCGCCAGCAGCCCCGGGACAGGGGGGAGAGGCTACACCTTC.

This chain joins TRBV7-2 and TRBJ2-2; tentatively, D is TRBD2 (5 bases). Germline CDR1 is SGHTA and CDR2 is FQGNSA. The CDR3 has 15 residues. V lost 5 bases, J lost 2 bases, and 12 bases lay in between. CDR3 region: CASSKLSGNTGELFF. CDR3 DNA: TGTGCCAGCAGCAAACTCAGCGGAAACACCGGGGAGCTGTTTTTT.

This clone was detected many times. This chain uses TRBV7-3 with TRBJ2-7; 7 bases are a match to TRBD2. Germline CDR1 reads SGHTA; CDR2 reads FQGTGA. The CDR3 sequence is 14 residues long. V gave up 1 base and J gave up 2 bases; unmatched junction bases: 2. The CDR3 protein is CASSLSTSAYEQYF. CDR3 DNA sequence: TGTGCCAGCAGCTTAAGTACTAGCGCCTACGAGCAGTACTTC.

This clone was seen only a few times. In DNA, the CDR3 is TGTGCCAGTAGTATACTACAGGGGCGCGCTGAAGCTTTCTTT. It codes for CASSILQGRAEAFF. The chain couples TRBV19 to TRBJ1-1, with 7 bases fitting TRBD1. The CDR3 sequence is 14 residues long. Germline V gene sequence: CDR1 LNHDA, CDR2 SQIVND (reference sequence). V dropped 2 bases and J dropped 6; count of bases not matched to a gene: 6.

The J gene is TRBJ2-2, the V gene TRBV9; D is undetermined. CDR3 length: 15 amino acids. With 0 bases removed from V and 5 bases from J, the gap between germline ends came to 11 bases. CDR1 is SGDLS and CDR2 is YYNGEE in the germline V gene. The CDR3 bases are TGTGCCAGCAGCGTAGCTCAAGTTCGGACCGGGGAGCTGTTTTTT. Translating it yields CASSVAQVRTGELFF.

The chain uses TRBV10-3 and TRBJ1-4, with TRBD1 matching 9 bases. V lost 5 bases and J lost 2; bases outside the gene matches: 3. CDR3 length: 15 amino acids. Germline CDR1 ENHRY, CDR2 SYGVKD. CDR3 in DNA: TGTGCCATCAGTCGGACAGGGGAGACTAATGAAAAACTGTTTTTT. Encoded protein: CAISRTGETNEKLFF.

This clone was counted many times. As DNA, the CDR3 is TGTGCCAGCAGCTTTTGGGCCGGCTCCTACGAGCAGTACTTC. This gives the protein CASSFWAGSYEQYF. The J gene is TRBJ2-7, the V gene TRBV7-2; D remains ambiguous. V lost 3 bases and J lost 0, with 9 bases in between. Germline CDR1 and CDR2: SGHTA and FQGNSA. The CDR3 sequence is 14 residues long.

This clone has a single count. This chain links TRBV7-6 with TRBJ2-3, with D unresolved. The CDR3 has 11 amino acids. Looked up from germline, CDR1 is SGHVS and CDR2 is FNYEAQ. Trimming took 11 bases from V and 5 from J, leaving 11 bases between them. The CDR3 DNA reads as TGTGCCTCGGAGTGGAAAGATACGCAGTATTTT. It is translated as CASEWKDTQYF. Complete variable domain (other parts from reference TRBV7-6 and TRBJ2-3): GAGVSQSPRYKVTKRGQDVALRCDPISGHVSLYWYRQALGQGPEFLTYFNYEAQQDKSGLPNDRFSAERPEGSISTLTIQRTEQRDSAMYRCASEWKDTQYFGPGTRLTVL.

The rearrangement links TRBV30 to TRBJ2-1; D not certain. Germline V lookup: CDR1 GTSNPN, CDR2 SVGIG (reference sequence). The CDR3 length is 12 residues. Trimming cost V 5 bases and J 6 bases, with 11 bases left between them. CDR3 region: CAWGSVRNEQFF. As DNA, the CDR3 is TGTGCCTGGGGCAGCGTGCGCAATGAGCAGTTCTTC.

J is TRBJ1-4 and V is TRBV3-1 (or the pseudogene TRBV3-2); 8 positions agree with TRBD1. Germline trimming cut 5 bases from V and 6 bases from J; bases unmatched to any gene: 11. Germline CDR1 LGHDT, CDR2 YNNKEL (reference sequence). CDR3 length: 16 residues. CDR3 nucleotides: TGTGCCAGCAGCTACAGGGGGGCAGGGGCCCATGAAAAACTGTTTTTT. Translating it yields CASSYRGAGAHEKLFF.

The chain couples TRBV28 to TRBJ2-3; D is possibly TRBD2 (6 bases). The CDR3 loop spans 13 amino acids. V was pared by 7 bases and J by 2 bases, with 10 bases between. Per germline, CDR1 MDHEN and CDR2 SYDVKM. The DNA of the CDR3 is TGTGCCAGCAAGTCGCGGGACACAGATACGCAGTATTTT. Its protein is CASKSRDTDTQYF. The full variable domain, completed using reference TRBV28 and TRBJ2-3, is DVKVTQSSRYLVKRTGEKVFLECVQDMDHENMFWYRQDPGLGLRLIYFSYDVKMKEKGDIPEGYSVSREKKERFSLILESASTNQTSMYLCASKSRDTDTQYFGPGTRLTVL.

V and J are TRBV2 and TRBJ1-2; the D gene is possibly TRBD1 (6 bases). Germline CDR1 SNHLY, CDR2 FYNNEI. Trimming shortened V by 3 bases and J by 5 bases, and 10 bases separated the two germline ends. The CDR3 covers 13 residues. The CDR3 bases are TGTGCCAGCAGTGACCCGACAGGATATGGCTACACCTTC. Translated, it gives CASSDPTGYGYTF. The full variable domain, rest sourced from reference TRBV2 and TRBJ1-2, is EPEVTQTPSHQVTQMGQEVILRCVPISNHLYFYWYRQILGQKVEFLVSFYNNEISEKSEIFDDQFSVERPDGSNFTLKIRSTKLEDSAMYFCASSDPTGYGYTFGSGTRLTVV.

V gene TRBV5-4 combines with J gene TRBJ2-6, with D possibly TRBD2 on 7 matching bases. The germline V gene encodes CDR1 SGHNT and CDR2 YYREEE (reference sequence). This CDR3 is 17 amino acids long. The ends were cut back, 4 bases at V and 0 bases at J, with 14 bases in the middle. The CDR3 here is CASSGGAERSGANVLTF. Written as DNA, the CDR3 is TGTGCCAGCAGCGGGGGGGCAGAACGCTCTGGGGCCAACGTCCTGACTTTC.

The J gene is TRBJ2-7, the V gene TRBV5-1; 8 bases line up with TRBD1. This CDR3 has 14 residues. Germline trimming cut 4 bases from V and 4 bases from J; bases unmatched to any gene: 7. Germline V gene lookup returns CDR1 SGHRS and CDR2 YFSETQ. CDR3 bases: TGCGCCAGCAGCCTGGACAGGGTGGGGTACGAGCAGTACTTC. Its protein is CASSLDRVGYEQYF.

This clone occurred a few times. This chain uses TRBV28 with TRBJ2-5; 11 nucleotides match TRBD2. Looked up from germline, CDR1 is MDHEN and CDR2 is SYDVKM. This CDR3 is 16 amino acids long. Unmatched junction bases numbered 11, after V lost 6 bases and J lost 5 bases. CDR3 DNA sequence: TGTGCCAGCAGATTTAGCGGGAGGGGTAGCCGGGAGACCCAGTACTTC. Encoded protein: CASRFSGRGSRETQYF.

The chain links TRBV7-9 to TRBJ1-6, with 9 bases identical to TRBD1. With 5 bases clipped from V and 3 bases from J, the junction kept 8 bases outside the gene matches. Per germline, CDR1 SEHNR and CDR2 FQNEAQ (reference sequence). This CDR3 contains 17 residues. In DNA form, the CDR3 reads TGTGCCAGCAGCCCGGGACAGGGTGTAAGCTATAATTCACCCCTCCACTTT. Protein product: CASSPGQGVSYNSPLHF.

This rearrangement joins TRBV30 to TRBJ1-2, with 7 bases fitting TRBD1. The CDR3 extends over 15 amino acids. J lost 4 bases, V lost 1 base, and 9 bases had no gene match. From germline, CDR1 is GTSNPN and CDR2 SVGIG (reference sequence). The CDR3 loop reads CAWSADRDRGYGYTF. The CDR3 nucleotides read TGTGCCTGGAGTGCTGACAGGGATAGAGGCTATGGCTACACCTTC. Combining the CDR3 with reference TRBV30 and TRBJ1-2 gives the whole variable domain SQTIHQWPATLVQPVGSPLSLECTVEGTSNPNLYWYRQAAGRGLQLLFYSVGIGQISSEVPQNLSASRPQDRQFILSSKKLLLSDSGFYLCAWSADRDRGYGYTFGSGTRLTVV.

This chain connects TRBV4-2 to TRBJ1-3, with 9 bases identical to TRBD1. V lost 8 bases to trimming and J lost 4 bases; unmatched junction nucleotides: 12. The CDR3 spans 16 residues. Per the germline V gene, CDR1 is LGHNA and CDR2 is YNFKEQ. The CDR3: CASATLQGAQGNTIYF. The DNA of the CDR3 is TGTGCCAGCGCAACCCTACAGGGGGCGCAAGGAAACACCATATATTTT.

This rearrangement joins TRBV21-1 to TRBJ1-6; the table's D call TRBD1 went unverified against the DNA. TRBV21-1 is shown as a pseudogene. The CDR3 spans 15 residues. Here the CDR3 DNA reads TGTGCCAGCATGTTGACAGGGGGCCTTAATTCACCCCTCCACTTT. This codes for CASMLTGGLNSPLHF.

The rearrangement uses TRBV4-2 and TRBJ2-6, with D maybe TRBD1 (6 bases). Germline lookup yields CDR1 LGHNA and CDR2 YNFKEQ. The V end lost 2 bases, the J end lost 0 bases, and 14 bases lay between the germline ends. CDR3 length equals 18 residues. The CDR3 is CASSQSVRGFSGANVLTF. DNA of the CDR3: TGTGCCAGCAGCCAATCAGTCAGGGGCTTCTCTGGGGCCAACGTCCTGACTTTC.

This clone appeared a few times. The rearrangement joins TRBV2 to TRBJ1-6, with D unclear. The CDR3 spans 16 residues. V lost 5 bases and J 6 bases, leaving 17 bases between the germline ends. Germline V gene sequence: CDR1 SNHLY, CDR2 FYNNEI. CDR3 protein: CASSQAGVSLNSPLHF. CDR3 bases: TGTGCCAGCAGTCAGGCCGGGGTTTCTCTTAATTCACCCCTCCACTTT. Drawing the rest from reference TRBV2 and TRBJ1-6, the complete variable domain is EPEVTQTPSHQVTQMGQEVILRCVPISNHLYFYWYRQILGQKVEFLVSFYNNEISEKSEIFDDQFSVERPDGSNFTLKIRSTKLEDSAMYFCASSQAGVSLNSPLHFGNGTRLTVT.

This chain uses TRBV27 with TRBJ1-5; a weak D match, TRBD1 (5 bases). Germline CDR1 reads MNHEY; CDR2 reads SMNVEV (reference sequence). The V end was cut by 6 bases, the J end by 6 bases, with 15 bases between. This CDR3 region has 14 residues. CDR3 region: CASRKGDGTQPQHF. CDR3 sequence (DNA): TGTGCCAGCAGAAAAGGGGATGGAACTCAGCCCCAGCATTTT.

The chain is built from TRBV6-2 or TRBV6-3 and TRBJ2-2; 8 positions agree with TRBD2. Germline CDR1 and CDR2: MNHEY and SVGEGT. The CDR3 runs to 16 residues. After removal of 6 bases from V and 5 bases from J, the junction contained 11 bases not matched to a gene. CDR3 DNA sequence: TGTGCCAGCAGCCGGGGGGAAGCGGGAGCGACCGGGGAGCTGTTTTTT. This sequence encodes CASSRGEAGATGELFF.

This clone appeared many times. This CDR3 is CASSAPGVPGNTIYF. The CDR3 DNA reads as TGTGCCAGCAGCGCTCCAGGGGTACCTGGAAACACCATATATTTT. This chain joins TRBV9 and TRBJ1-3; D is possibly TRBD1 (6 bases). The V gene lost 3 bases and the J gene lost 2 bases, with 12 bases spanning the gap. The CDR3 consists of 15 residues. Germline V lookup: CDR1 SGDLS, CDR2 YYNGEE.

This clone appeared a few times. DNA for the CDR3: TGTGCCAGCAGTTTCCGGGCGGGAGTAACGTACGAGCAGTACTTC. Translated, it gives CASSFRAGVTYEQYF. This chain links TRBV27 with TRBJ2-7; 7 positions agree with TRBD2. Germline trimming cut 3 bases from V and 4 bases from J; bases unmatched to any gene: 9. CDR3 length equals 15 residues. CDR1 is MNHEY, CDR2 SMNVEV, per germline (reference sequence).

There are many counts of this clone. The genes are TRBV29-1 and TRBJ2-1; 9 bases are a match to TRBD2. The CDR3 is 22 amino acids. In germline, CDR1 is SQVTM, CDR2 ANQGSEA. V gave up 7 bases and J gave up 0 bases; unmatched junction bases: 28. The CDR3 nucleotides are TGCAGCGCCCTGACTTACCTGGGAGGTCCAGCGACTAGCGGATACTCCTACAATGAGCAGTTCTTC. The encoded protein is CSALTYLGGPATSGYSYNEQFF.

V usage is TRBV4-3 and J usage is TRBJ2-7, with D possibly TRBD2 on 7 matching bases. CDR3 size: 15 residues. Trimming took 0 bases from V and 6 from J, leaving 15 bases between them. CDR1 is LGHNA, CDR2 YSLEER, per germline. The CDR3 spells CASSQDLRGAGEQYF. For the CDR3, the DNA is TGCGCCAGCAGCCAAGATCTCCGGGGGGCGGGCGAGCAGTACTTC.